This T cell receptor (beta chain) comes out of a study of beta chain features in type 1 diabetes. Study-level points and caveats: Naive, central memory and Treg TCRB repertoires seemed to resemble each other more closely in patients than they did in healthy donors.

Reverse transcribing all isolated RNA meant expressed TCRB transcripts were sequenced. Repertoires were generated with immunoSEQ multiplex PCR, while TCRdb's copy carries only in-frame clones and drops some. This table holds around 500,000 clones, about an eighth found once. Cells sorted by CD45RO/CCR7/CD25/CD127/CD95/CD27 comprised CD4+ naive, central memory, regulatory and stem cell-like memory cells. V was trimmed by 3 bases and J by 7 bases, leaving 13 bases between them. CDR1 SGDLS and CDR2 YYNGEE come from the germline V gene. The CDR3 is 13 amino acids. A remark on this clone: Its antigen remains unknown.

The genes are TRBV9 and TRBJ2-5; tentatively, D is TRBD1 (6 bases). The sample consisted of naive CD4+ T cells from blood. The receptor was derived from a woman aged 18-29 years in good health. CDR3 protein: CASSGAVGGTQYF. CDR3 in DNA: TGTGCCAGCAGCGGGGCAGTAGGGGGGACCCAGTACTTC.